The clone carrying this T cell receptor beta chain was seen only a few times. Its antigen is undetermined. The source of the sample is a study of T-cell reconstitution after alpha-beta-depleted transplantation in children. Study results and limitations: Certain patients had high TCRbeta diversity at day 60, and it came from recipient T cells and thymic progenitors that survived. Alpha-beta T cells present about two months after transplant were reported to originate from several hundred expanded graft clones.

The TCRbeta library was prepared with unique molecular identifiers. TCRdb used MiXCR to reprocess the PCR reads, holding one entry per CDR3 protein. The data contain around 240,000 distinct CDR3 sequences, 8.2% of them singletons. The CDR3 totals 14 residues. Per the germline V gene, CDR1 is SGHTA and CDR2 is FQGNSA. V was shortened by 2 bases and J by 1 base, with 8 bases between the two germline ends. Material: PBMCs, mostly from graft donor cells, obtained 180 days after TCRalphabeta/CD19-depleted stem cell transplant. The TCR was taken from a male patient between 5 and 17 years old who had a stem cell transplant for acute lymphoblastic leukemia, so the T cells may come from the graft donor. V gene TRBV7-2 combines with J gene TRBJ2-5; perhaps TRBD1 as D (6 bases). The CDR3 loop reads CASSLQGSQETQYF. Written as DNA, the CDR3 is TGTGCCAGCAGCTTACAGGGGAGCCAAGAGACCCAGTACTTC. The full variable domain, its missing parts supplied by reference TRBV7-2 and TRBJ2-5, is GAGVSQSPSNKVTEKGKDVELRCDPISGHTALYWYRQSLGQGLEFLIYFQGNSAPDKSGLPSDRFSAERTGGSVSTLTIQRTQQEDSAVYLCASSLQGSQETQYFGPGTRLLVL.